This section outlines one T cell receptor (beta chain) sequence together with its context. As yet, its antigen is unknown. An end of the junction differs from the germline gene, which may be a read error. Incorporated into the TCR beta cDNA libraries were unique molecular identifiers, which served to reduce PCR and sequencing biases. TCRdb reanalysed the PCR reads using MiXCR and keeps one entry per CDR3 protein. The sample records roughly 700,000 distinct CDR3 sequences, about 27% being singletons. The sample belongs to a study of post-analysis software for immune sequencing data. Study-level findings and limits: Roughly five TRBV segments, including TRBV5-6, TRBV5-1 and TRBV20-1, were more frequent in patients than controls.

Germline CDR1 SGDLS, CDR2 YYNGEE. The CDR3 is 17 amino acids. Sequencing was done on a sample of blood. The genes are TRBV9 and TRBJ2-1; 7 positions agree with TRBD1. The receptor was derived from a girl aged 5-17 years with multiple sclerosis. CDR3 sequence: CASSVGGRGGVSNEQCF. In DNA, the CDR3 is TGTGCCAGCAGCGTAGGAGGTCGAGGGGGCGTTTCCAATGAGCAGTGCTTC.